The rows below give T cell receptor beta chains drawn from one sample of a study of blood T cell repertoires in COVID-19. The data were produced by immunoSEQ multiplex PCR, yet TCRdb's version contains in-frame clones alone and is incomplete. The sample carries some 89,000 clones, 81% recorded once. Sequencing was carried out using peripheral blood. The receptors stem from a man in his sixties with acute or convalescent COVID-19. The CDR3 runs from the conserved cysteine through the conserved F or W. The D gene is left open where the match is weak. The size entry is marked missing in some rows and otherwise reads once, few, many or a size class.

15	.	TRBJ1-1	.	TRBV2	CASRAAGLANTEAFF	TGTGCCAGCAGGGCTGCGGGACTCGCGAACACTGAAGCTTTCTTT
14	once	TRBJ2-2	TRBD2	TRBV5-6	CASSLPSGSEELFF	TGTGCCAGCAGCTTGCCTAGCGGGAGTGAGGAGCTGTTTTTT
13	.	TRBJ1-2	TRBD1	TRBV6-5	CASRRDSTGGYTF	TGTGCCAGCAGAAGGGACAGCACGGGGGGCTACACCTTC
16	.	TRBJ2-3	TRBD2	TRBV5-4	CASSFASGGRSDTQYF	TGTGCCAGCAGCTTCGCTAGCGGGGGGCGTTCAGATACGCAGTATTTT
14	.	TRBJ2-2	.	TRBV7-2	CASSFSGGAGELFF	TGTGCCAGCAGCTTTTCCGGCGGCGCCGGGGAGCTGTTTTTT
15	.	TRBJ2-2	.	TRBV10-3	CAISEVAGSSGELFF	TGTGCCATCAGTGAGGTGGCCGGGTCGTCCGGGGAGCTGTTTTTT
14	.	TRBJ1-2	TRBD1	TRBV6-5	CASRTGIIGYGYTF	TGTGCCAGCAGGACAGGGATCATTGGCTATGGCTACACCTTC
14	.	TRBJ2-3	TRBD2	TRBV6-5	CASRETSGVDTQYF	TGTGCCAGCAGGGAGACTAGCGGAGTAGATACGCAGTATTTT
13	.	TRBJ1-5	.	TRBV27	CASSLVLNQPQHF	TGTGCCAGCAGTTTAGTACTCAATCAGCCCCAGCATTTT
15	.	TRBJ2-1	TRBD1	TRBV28	CASRRTGGSYNEQFF	TGTGCCAGCAGAAGAACAGGGGGATCCTACAATGAGCAGTTCTTC
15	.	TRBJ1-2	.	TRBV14	CASSQDSGGDYGYTF	TGTGCCAGCAGCCAAGACTCCGGCGGAGACTATGGCTACACCTTC
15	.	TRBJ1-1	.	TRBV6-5	CASSPPLAGKAEAFF	TGTGCCAGCAGCCCCCCCCTGGCAGGGAAGGCTGAAGCTTTCTTT
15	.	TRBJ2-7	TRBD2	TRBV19	CASSRPSGASYEQYF	TGTGCCAGTAGTCGGCCTAGCGGGGCCTCCTACGAGCAGTACTTC
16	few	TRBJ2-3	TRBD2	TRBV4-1	CASSLPASGFPDTQYF	TGCGCCAGCAGCCTCCCGGCTAGCGGATTTCCAGATACGCAGTATTTT
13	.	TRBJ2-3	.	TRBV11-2	CASSLAGTDTQYF	TGTGCCAGCAGCTTAGCGGGCACAGATACGCAGTATTTT
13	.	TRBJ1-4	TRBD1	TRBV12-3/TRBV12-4	CASSVAGGEKLFF	TGTGCCAGCAGTGTAGCAGGGGGCGAAAAACTGTTTTTT